The rows below give T cell receptor beta chains drawn from one sample of a study of cytomegalovirus exposure and HLA in healthy donors. TCRdb's copy holds only in-frame clones and misses some; the assay was immunoSEQ multiplex PCR. The sample yields about 190,000 clones, 80% to 85% seen once. The sample taken for sequencing was PBMCs. The origin of the receptors is a woman between 18 and 29 years old in good health and CMV-seropositive. CDR3s include the opening cysteine and the closing phenylalanine or tryptophan. The order of the fields is V gene, J gene, D gene, clone size, CDR3 DNA, CDR3 protein. A D gene is named only where the DNA matches it firmly. The size field is filled for only some rows; it gives once, few, many or a size class.

TRBV4-1	TRBJ1-1	TRBD1	.	TGCGCCAGCAGCCGGGGAGGGGAGACAGGGGGAATTAAGGAAGCTTTCTTT	CASSRGGETGGIKEAFF
TRBV7-3	TRBJ2-2	TRBD2	.	TGTGCCAGCAGCTCCAGCGGGGGGAACACCGGGGAGCTGTTTTTT	CASSSSGGNTGELFF
TRBV6-5	TRBJ1-1	.	.	TGTGCCAGCAGTACTAGGGACATGAAAGCTTTCTTT	CASSTRDMKAFF
TRBV19	TRBJ1-4	.	.	TGTGCCAGTAGTATTGGCGGGGATGGTGAAAAACTGTTTTTT	CASSIGGDGEKLFF
TRBV11-2	TRBJ2-7	.	.	TGTGCCAGCAGCTCCCTATCCACCCCGTACTTC	CASSSLSTPYF
TRBV4-2	TRBJ2-4	TRBD2	.	TGTGCCAGCAGCCAAAGGACTAGCGGGGGATTAGCCAAAAACAGTCAGTACTTC	CASSQRTSGGLAKNSQYF
TRBV19	TRBJ2-7	.	.	TGTGCCAGTAGTATAGGTAGAGGTGCCGAGCAGTACTTC	CASSIGRGAEQYF
TRBV2	TRBJ2-1	TRBD2	.	TGTGCCAGCATGATAGCGGGGGTCTCCTACAATGAGCAGTTCTTC	CASMIAGVSYNEQFF
TRBV12-5	TRBJ1-5	.	.	TGTGCTAGCGCCGGGGGGCATGTCCAGCCCCAGCATTTT	CASAGGHVQPQHF
TRBV6-5	TRBJ2-7	.	.	TGTGCCAGCAGTTATGACGGTCAGGGCTCCTACGAGCAGTACTTC	CASSYDGQGSYEQYF
TRBV18	TRBJ1-2	TRBD1	.	TGTGCCAGCTCACCACTAGGGACAGGAGACTATGGCTACACCTTC	CASSPLGTGDYGYTF
TRBV12-5	TRBJ2-1	.	.	TGTGCTAGTGGCGCCGGGACTGACTACAATGAGCAGTTCTTC	CASGAGTDYNEQFF
TRBV19	TRBJ2-1	.	.	TGTGCCAGTACCACGGACAGACTCTCCTACAATGAGCAGTTCTTC	CASTTDRLSYNEQFF
TRBV6-4	TRBJ1-2	.	.	TGTGCCAGCAGGCGGCGCGCCCTACTAGCAGTTGGCTACACCTTC	CASRRRALLAVGYTF
TRBV4-2	TRBJ2-5	TRBD2	.	TGTGCCAGCAGCCAAGATAGGCTAGCGGGGGGAGAGACCCAGTACTTC	CASSQDRLAGGETQYF
TRBV5-6	TRBJ1-1	.	.	TGTGCCAGCAGCTTTAATCCCAACACTGAAGCTTTCTTT	CASSFNPNTEAFF
TRBV7-9	TRBJ2-7	TRBD1	.	TGTGCCAGCAGCATCGGGACAGGCGGCGACGAGCAGTACTTC	CASSIGTGGDEQYF
TRBV28	TRBJ2-5	.	.	TGTGCCAGCACCCTGGTGGGGGCGGGTGAGACCCAGTACTTC	CASTLVGAGETQYF
TRBV27	TRBJ2-1	TRBD1	.	TGTGCCAGCACTACCGGGACAGGTGTTTACAATGAGCAGTTCTTC	CASTTGTGVYNEQFF
TRBV14	TRBJ2-1	TRBD1	.	TGTGCCAGCAGCCATGGAGAACAGGGGGCATCTATCGATGAGCAGTTCTTC	CASSHGEQGASIDEQFF
TRBV13	TRBJ2-2	.	.	TGTGCCAGCAGCTCCCTGGGGGGGACAGGCCCCACCGGGGAGCTGTTTTTT	CASSSLGGTGPTGELFF
TRBV27	TRBJ2-7	.	.	TGTGCCAGCAGTCTCCAGTCGCAGGGTTGGTTTCACGAGCAGTACTTC	CASSLQSQGWFHEQYF
TRBV27	TRBJ2-1	TRBD1	.	TGTGCCAGCAGTTCAAACCTAGGACAGGCCAATGAGCAGTTCTTC	CASSSNLGQANEQFF
TRBV5-1	TRBJ1-1	.	.	TGCGCCAGCAGCCTGGGGGCAGAAATCACTGAAGCTTTCTTT	CASSLGAEITEAFF
TRBV30	TRBJ2-3	TRBD1	.	TGTGCCTGGACCACCAGGGGGCCGGATACGCAGTATTTT	CAWTTRGPDTQYF
TRBV11-3	TRBJ2-3	.	.	TGTGCCAGCAGCTTAGGGGGGGGCGACACAGATACGCAGTATTTT	CASSLGGGDTDTQYF
TRBV9	TRBJ2-6	.	few	TGTGCCAGCAGCGTAGGCTCGGGTGGGGCCAACGTCCTGACTTTC	CASSVGSGGANVLTF
TRBV7-3	TRBJ2-3	TRBD1	.	TGTGCCAGCAGCTTTGGACAGGGGCAGTATTTT	CASSFGQGQYF
TRBV10-3	TRBJ1-4	TRBD1	.	TGTGCCATCAGCCCGACAGGGGAGGAAAAACTGTTTTTT	CAISPTGEEKLFF
TRBV10-3	TRBJ2-7	TRBD2	.	TGTGCCATCAGTGAATATACGCGGGGGGTTGACGAGCAGTACTTC	CAISEYTRGVDEQYF